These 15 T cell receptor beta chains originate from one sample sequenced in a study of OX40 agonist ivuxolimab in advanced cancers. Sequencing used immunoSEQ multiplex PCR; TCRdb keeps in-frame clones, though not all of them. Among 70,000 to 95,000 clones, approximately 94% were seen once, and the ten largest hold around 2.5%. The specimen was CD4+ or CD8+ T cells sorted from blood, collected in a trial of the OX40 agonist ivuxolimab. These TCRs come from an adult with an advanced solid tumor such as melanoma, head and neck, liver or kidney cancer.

In nucleotides, the CDR3 is TGTGCCAGCAGTTCTGTAGGGGACGGCTACGAGCAGTACTTC. Protein sequence: CASSSVGDGYEQYF. The chain combines TRBV6-5 with TRBJ2-7, with D perhaps TRBD1 or TRBD2 (5 bases each). The CDR3 totals 14 residues. CDR1 MNHEY and CDR2 SVGAGI come from the germline V gene. Trimming took 4 bases from V and 3 from J, leaving 13 bases between them.

This CDR3 reads CASSPRTIDPNYGYTF. The CDR3 nucleotides are TGCGCCAGCAGCCCCCGGACAATTGATCCTAACTATGGCTACACCTTC. V is TRBV4-1 and J is TRBJ1-2; D is possibly TRBD1 (5 bases). Germline CDR1 MGHRA, CDR2 YSYEKL. The germline V and J ends were trimmed by 4 bases and 0 bases, with 15 bases remaining between them. There are 16 residues in the CDR3.

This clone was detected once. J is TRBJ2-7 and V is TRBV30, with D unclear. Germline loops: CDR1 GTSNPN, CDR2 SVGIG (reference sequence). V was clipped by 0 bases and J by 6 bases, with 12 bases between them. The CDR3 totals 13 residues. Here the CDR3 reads CAWSVNPGLEQYF. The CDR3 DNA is TGTGCCTGGAGTGTAAACCCGGGCCTCGAGCAGTACTTC.

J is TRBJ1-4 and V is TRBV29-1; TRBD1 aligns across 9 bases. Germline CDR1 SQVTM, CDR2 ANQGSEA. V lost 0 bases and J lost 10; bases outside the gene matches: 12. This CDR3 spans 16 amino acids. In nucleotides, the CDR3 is TGCAGCGTTGAAGATCGGGGACAGGGCTTCTTTAGAAAACTGTTTTTT. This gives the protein CSVEDRGQGFFRKLFF.

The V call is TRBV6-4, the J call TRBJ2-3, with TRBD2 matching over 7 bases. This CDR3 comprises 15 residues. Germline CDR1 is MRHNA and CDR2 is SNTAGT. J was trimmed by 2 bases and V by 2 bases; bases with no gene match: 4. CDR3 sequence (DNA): TGTGCCAGCAGTGACGGGAGGGAAGCCACAGATACGCAGTATTTT. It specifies CASSDGREATDTQYF.

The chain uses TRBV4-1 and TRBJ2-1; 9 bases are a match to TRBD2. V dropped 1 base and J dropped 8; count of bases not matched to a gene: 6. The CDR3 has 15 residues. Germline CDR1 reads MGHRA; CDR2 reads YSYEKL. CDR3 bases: TGCGCCAGCAGCCAAGTGAGCGGGAGGCGCGATGAGCAGTTCTTC. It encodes CASSQVSGRRDEQFF.

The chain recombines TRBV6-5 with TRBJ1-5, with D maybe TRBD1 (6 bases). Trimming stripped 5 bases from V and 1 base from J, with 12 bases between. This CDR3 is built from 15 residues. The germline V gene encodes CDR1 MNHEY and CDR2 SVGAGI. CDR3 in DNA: TGTGCCAGCAGTAGCTACAGGGACAGCAATCAGCCCCAGCATTTT. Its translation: CASSSYRDSNQPQHF.

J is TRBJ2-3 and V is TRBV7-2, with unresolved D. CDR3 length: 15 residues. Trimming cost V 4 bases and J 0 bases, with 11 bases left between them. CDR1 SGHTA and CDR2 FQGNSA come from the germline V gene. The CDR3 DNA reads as TGTGCCAGCAGCTCCGTTATATCTAGCACAGATACGCAGTATTTT. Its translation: CASSSVISSTDTQYF.

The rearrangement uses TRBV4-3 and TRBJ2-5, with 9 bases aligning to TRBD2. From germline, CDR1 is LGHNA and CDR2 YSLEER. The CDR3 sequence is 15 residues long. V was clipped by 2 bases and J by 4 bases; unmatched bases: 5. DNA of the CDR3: TGCGCCAGCAGCCAAACTCTAGCGGGGTTAGAGACCCAGTACTTC. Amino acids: CASSQTLAGLETQYF.

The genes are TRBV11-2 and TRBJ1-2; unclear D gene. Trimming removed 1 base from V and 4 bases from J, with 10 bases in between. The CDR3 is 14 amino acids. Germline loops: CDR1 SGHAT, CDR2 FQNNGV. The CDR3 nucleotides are TGTGCCAGCAGCTTAGGATCGAGGTCCTATGGCTACACCTTC. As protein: CASSLGSRSYGYTF. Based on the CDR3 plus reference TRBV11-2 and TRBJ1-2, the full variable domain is EAGVAQSPRYKIIEKRQSVAFWCNPISGHATLYWYQQILGQGPKLLIQFQNNGVVDDSQLPKDRFSAERLKGVDSTLKIQPAKLEDSAVYLCASSLGSRSYGYTFGSGTRLTVV.

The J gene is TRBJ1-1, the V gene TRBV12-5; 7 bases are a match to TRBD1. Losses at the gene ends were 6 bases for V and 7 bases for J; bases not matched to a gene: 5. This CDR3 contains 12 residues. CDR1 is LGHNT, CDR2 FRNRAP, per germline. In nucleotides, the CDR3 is TGTGCTAGTGGCTCAGGGACAGTTGAAGCTTTCTTT. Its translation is CASGSGTVEAFF.

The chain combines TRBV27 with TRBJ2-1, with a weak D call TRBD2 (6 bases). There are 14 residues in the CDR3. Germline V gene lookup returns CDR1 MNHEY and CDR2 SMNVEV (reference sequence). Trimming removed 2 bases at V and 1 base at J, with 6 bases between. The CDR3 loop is CASSLAGSYNEQFF. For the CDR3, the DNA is TGTGCCAGCAGTTTAGCGGGGTCCTACAATGAGCAGTTCTTC.

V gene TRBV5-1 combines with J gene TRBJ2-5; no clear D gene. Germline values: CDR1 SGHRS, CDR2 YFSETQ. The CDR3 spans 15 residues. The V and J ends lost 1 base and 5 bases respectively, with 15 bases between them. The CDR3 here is CASSLSNVYVETQYF. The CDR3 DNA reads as TGCGCCAGCAGCTTGTCCAATGTCTACGTTGAGACCCAGTACTTC.

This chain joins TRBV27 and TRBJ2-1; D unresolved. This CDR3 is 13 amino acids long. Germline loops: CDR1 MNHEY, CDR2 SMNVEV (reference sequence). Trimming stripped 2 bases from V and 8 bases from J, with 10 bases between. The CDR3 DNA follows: TGTGCCAGCAGTTTAAACAGTGTCGATGAGCAGTTCTTC. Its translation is CASSLNSVDEQFF.

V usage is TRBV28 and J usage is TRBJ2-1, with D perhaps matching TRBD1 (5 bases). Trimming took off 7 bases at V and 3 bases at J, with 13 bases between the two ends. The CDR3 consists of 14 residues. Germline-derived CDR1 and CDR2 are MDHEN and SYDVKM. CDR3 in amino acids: CASKTTGVYNEQFF. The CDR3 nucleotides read TGTGCCAGCAAAACTACAGGTGTCTACAATGAGCAGTTCTTC.